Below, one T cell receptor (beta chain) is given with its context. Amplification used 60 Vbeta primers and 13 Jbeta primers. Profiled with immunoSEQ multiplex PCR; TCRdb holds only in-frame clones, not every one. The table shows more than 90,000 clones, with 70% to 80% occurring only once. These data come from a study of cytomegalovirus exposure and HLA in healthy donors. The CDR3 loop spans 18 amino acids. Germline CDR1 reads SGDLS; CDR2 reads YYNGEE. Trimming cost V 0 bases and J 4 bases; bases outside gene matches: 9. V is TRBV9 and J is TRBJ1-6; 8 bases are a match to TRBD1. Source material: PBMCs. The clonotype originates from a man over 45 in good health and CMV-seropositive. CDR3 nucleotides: TGTGCCAGCAGCGTAGCTACTGGGACAGGAGGATATAATTCACCCCTCCACTTT. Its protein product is CASSVATGTGGYNSPLHF. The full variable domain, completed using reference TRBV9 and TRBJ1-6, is DSGVTQTPKHLITATGQRVTLRCSPRSGDLSVYWYQQSLDQGLQFLIQYYNGEERAKGNILERFSAQQFPDLHSELNLSSLELGDSALYFCASSVATGTGGYNSPLHFGNGTRLTVT.